The table lists the clone carrying this TCR beta chain with a few counts. Its antigen is as yet unknown. Clones were read by immunoSEQ multiplex PCR, and TCRdb kept only the in-frame ones, dropping some. The sample shows approximately 70,000 clones, 80% to 90% of them seen only once. The data belong to a study of T cell responses to AZD1222 COVID-19 vaccine. Study-level information: Second doses that came at about 4 or about 12 weeks were put together.

Regarding the study as a whole: Per reports, nearly half of all spike-specific TCRs target regions that are unmutated in variants.

Trimming pared 2 bases from V and 4 bases from J, leaving 12 bases between. The length of the CDR3 is 15 residues. CDR1 and CDR2 (germline): LNHDA, SQIVND (reference sequence). Sample: peripheral blood, taken on day 0 of AZD1222 vaccination. V is TRBV19 and J is TRBJ2-1, with TRBD2 as a possible D gene (5 bases). The TCR was taken from an adult in good health. In DNA form, the CDR3 reads TGTGCCAGTAGTATAACCAGCGGAGCATACAATGAGCAGTTCTTC. This translates into CASSITSGAYNEQFF.